Given below is one TCR beta chain in context. This CDR3 spans 15 amino acids. V was pared by 2 bases and J by 7 bases, with 12 bases between. Germline CDR1 is MRHNA and CDR2 is SNTAGT. Repertoires were generated with immunoSEQ multiplex PCR, while TCRdb's copy carries only in-frame clones and drops some. The table lists some 670,000 clones, 75% to 90% of them singletons. This sample was included in a study of blood T cell repertoires in COVID-19. Specimen: peripheral blood. The gene calls are TRBV6-4 and TRBJ1-6, with D uncertain. This clonotype was sampled from a young woman with acute or convalescent COVID-19. The CDR3 here is CASSDEGTKNSPLHF. In DNA, the CDR3 is TGTGCCAGCAGTGACGAGGGTACGAAGAATTCACCCCTCCACTTT.